These 15 T cell receptor beta chains were sequenced from one sample in a study of CD8+CD57+ T cells in acquired aplastic anemia (dated by TCRdb to between 2018 and 2020). Sequenced using an Illumina HiSeq 2000. Genomic DNA served as template for TCR beta VDJ combination and CDR3 sequence profiling. TCRdb trimmed public reads at Q25 via fastp, called clones via MiXCR and kept in-frame beta chains. Each entry is one CDR3 protein sequence, shown with its most common DNA and genes. For this sample there are roughly 150,000 distinct CDR3 sequences; around 43% appear just once. Roughly 3.5% of the sample rests with the top ten. The patients picked for sequencing were ones in whom flow cytometry had shown an expansion of CD8+CD57+ cells. The sample taken for sequencing was sorted CD4+, CD8+, or CD8+CD57+ T cells (not recorded which) from PBMCs. The origin of the receptors is a human donor with aplastic anemia.

This clonotype occurred a few times. A read error may explain this, as a much larger clone is one base away. The chain employs TRBV6-1 and TRBJ2-7, with D perhaps TRBD1 (5 bases). Germline assignment: CDR1 MNHNS and CDR2 SASEGT. This CDR3 has 15 residues. In DNA, the CDR3 is TGTGCCAGCAGTCCCGGAGACAGACTCAACGGCGAGCGGTACGTC. Translation: CASSPGDRLNGERYV.

The V and J genes are TRBV25-1 and TRBJ2-7, with TRBD2 identical over 11 bases. The length of the CDR3 is 15 residues. Germline values: CDR1 MGHDK, CDR2 SYGVNS. CDR3 amino acids: CACSARLAGSYEQYV. DNA of the CDR3: TGTGCCTGCAGTGCGCGACTAGCGGGAAGCTACGAGCAGTACGTC.

This clonotype showed up many times. This chain uses TRBV2 with TRBJ2-1; D is possibly TRBD1 or TRBD2 (5 bases each). V was shortened by 3 bases and J by 5 bases, with 14 bases between the two germline ends. Germline V gene sequence: CDR1 SNHLY, CDR2 FYNNEI. The CDR3 spans 15 residues. The DNA of the CDR3 is TGTGCCAGCAGTGATTCCGGGACGAGGAACAATGAGCAGTTCTTC. Its protein is CASSDSGTRNNEQFF.

The genes are TRBV5-4 and TRBJ2-3; tentative D call: TRBD1 (7 bases). Trimming pared 4 bases from V and 4 bases from J, leaving 19 bases between. There are 16 residues in the CDR3. Germline-derived CDR1 and CDR2 are SGHNT and YYREEE (reference sequence). CDR3 nucleotides: TGTGCCAGCAGCGTGGCCCGCGGGACAGTTGCAGATACGCAGTATTTT. Amino acids: CASSVARGTVADTQYF.

In this sample, this clonotype turned up once. The chain combines TRBV24-1 with TRBJ2-2; D is ambiguous. V was cut by 1 base and J by 7 bases, with 12 bases left in between. This CDR3 is 15 amino acids long. Germline V gene data show CDR1 as KGHDR and CDR2 as SFDVKD. DNA for the CDR3: TGTGCCACCAGTGATTTTTGGGGAAGGGACGGGGAGCTGTTTTTT. Translation: CATSDFWGRDGELFF.

The chain is built from TRBV19 and TRBJ2-7, with TRBD1 matching over 8 bases. Germline V gives CDR1 LNHDA, CDR2 SQIVND (reference sequence). CDR3 length: 14 residues. V gave up 5 bases and J gave up 5 bases; unmatched junction bases: 8. CDR3 region: CASSARPGGNEQYF. Here the CDR3 DNA reads TGTGCCAGTAGTGCCCGGCCAGGGGGCAACGAGCAGTACTTC.

The rearrangement joins TRBV29-1 to TRBJ2-6; D might be TRBD1 or TRBD2, each matching 5 bases. The CDR3 is 17 residues long. Trimming removed 5 bases at V and 2 bases at J, with 19 bases between. In germline, CDR1 is SQVTM, CDR2 ANQGSEA. DNA of the CDR3: TGCAGCGTTTCCGGAGGACCCGTGGGGCCTGGGGCCAACGTCCTGACTTTC. It is translated as CSVSGGPVGPGANVLTF.

CDR3 protein: CATSSPLQGNNQPQHF. CDR3 nucleotide sequence: TGTGCCACCAGCAGCCCTCTACAGGGTAATAATCAGCCCCAGCATTTT. This chain uses TRBV15 with TRBJ1-5; a possible D gene is TRBD1 (6 bases). Deletions cut 3 bases from V and 4 bases from J, with 16 bases between. Germline V lookup: CDR1 LNHNV, CDR2 YYDKDF (reference sequence). The CDR3 has 16 residues.

This chain joins TRBV7-9 and TRBJ2-7; D unclear. The CDR3 length is 13 residues. The V gene's germline CDR1 is SEHNR and CDR2 FQNEAQ (reference sequence). V lost 3 bases and J lost 3, with 9 bases in between. CDR3 nucleotide sequence: TGTGCCAGCAGCTTGGGCTGGGGCTACGAGCAGTACTTC. Amino acids: CASSLGWGYEQYF.

The chain has TRBV10-3 and TRBJ2-7; D may match TRBD1 or TRBD2 (5 bases each). The CDR3 has 15 amino acids. Trimming cost V 6 bases and J 0 bases, with 15 bases left between them. Germline CDR1 ENHRY, CDR2 SYGVKD. DNA of the CDR3: TGTGCCATCAGCGGACCCAGGGAGAGCTCCTACGAGCAGTACTTC. Its translation is CAISGPRESSYEQYF.

This clonotype was seen just once. The chain combines TRBV5-4 with TRBJ2-3; no firm D call. The CDR3 runs 14 residues. Deletions cut 4 bases from V and 3 bases from J, with 12 bases between. CDR1 and CDR2 (germline): SGHNT, YYREEE (reference sequence). CDR3: CASSPASKTDTQYF. CDR3 sequence (DNA): TGTGCCAGCAGCCCTGCAAGTAAGACAGATACGCAGTATTTT.

This clonotype was detected many times. The chain joins TRBV5-6 to TRBJ2-3, with TRBD1 identical over 7 bases. The CDR3 has 15 residues. Germline V CDR1 and CDR2: SGHDT, YYEEEE. With 1 base clipped from V and 3 bases from J, the junction kept 5 bases outside the gene matches. Here the CDR3 DNA reads TGTGCCAGCAGCTTGACGACAGGGAGAACAGATACGCAGTATTTT. It translates to CASSLTTGRTDTQYF.

V is TRBV24-1 and J is TRBJ1-5; TRBD1 aligns across 7 bases. The V gene end was trimmed by 2 bases and the J gene end by 0 bases; junction bases not matched to a gene: 3. The CDR3 is made up of 16 amino acids. Per germline, CDR1 KGHDR and CDR2 SFDVKD. The CDR3 coding sequence is TGTGCCACCAGTGATTCAGGGACAGCTAGCAATCAGCCCCAGCATTTT. Translated, it gives CATSDSGTASNQPQHF.

Concerning this clonotype: Just one base apart from a much larger clone, this may be a read error. The V gene is TRBV10-3, the J gene TRBJ2-7, with TRBD2 as a possible D gene (6 bases). Germline CDR1 reads ENHRY; CDR2 reads SYGVKD. This CDR3 is 14 amino acids long. V lost 10 bases and J lost 6, with 22 bases in between. The DNA of the CDR3 is TGTGCCAGCAGCTCCCCTACGCTAGCGAGCGAGCAGTACGTC. It yields the protein CASSSPTLASEQYV.

V and J are TRBV29-1 and TRBJ2-5, with TRBD2 identical over 9 bases. The CDR3 runs to 14 residues. Per the germline V gene, CDR1 is SQVTM and CDR2 is ANQGSEA. V was clipped by 5 bases and J by 1 base; unmatched bases: 5. Written as DNA, the CDR3 is TGCAGCGTTAGGGGTAGCGGGGGCCAAGAGACCCAGTACTTC. Its protein is CSVRGSGGQETQYF.